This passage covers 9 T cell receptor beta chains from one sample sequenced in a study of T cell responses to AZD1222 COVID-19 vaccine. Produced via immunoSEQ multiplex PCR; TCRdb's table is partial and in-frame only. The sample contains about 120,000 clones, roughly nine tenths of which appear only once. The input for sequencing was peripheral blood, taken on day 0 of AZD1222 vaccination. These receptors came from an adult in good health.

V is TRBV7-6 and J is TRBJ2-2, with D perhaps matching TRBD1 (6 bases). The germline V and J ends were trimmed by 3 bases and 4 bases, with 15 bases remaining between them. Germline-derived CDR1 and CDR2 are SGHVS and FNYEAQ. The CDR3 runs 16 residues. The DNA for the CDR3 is TGTGCCAGCAGCTTTAGTCGACAGGACCGCACCGGGGAGCTGTTTTTT. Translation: CASSFSRQDRTGELFF.

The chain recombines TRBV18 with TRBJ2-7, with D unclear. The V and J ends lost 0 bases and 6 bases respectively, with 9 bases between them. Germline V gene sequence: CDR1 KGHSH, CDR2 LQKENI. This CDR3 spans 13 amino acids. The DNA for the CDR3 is TGTGCCAGCTCACCACCGGCCCCGGGCGAGCAGTACTTC. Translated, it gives CASSPPAPGEQYF.

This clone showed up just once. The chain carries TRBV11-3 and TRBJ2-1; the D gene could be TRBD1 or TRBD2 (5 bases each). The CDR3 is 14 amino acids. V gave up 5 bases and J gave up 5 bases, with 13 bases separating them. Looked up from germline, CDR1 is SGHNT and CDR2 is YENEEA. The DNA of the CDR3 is TGTGCCAGCAGCCCGCGCTGGGGGAACAATGAGCAGTTCTTC. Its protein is CASSPRWGNNEQFF.

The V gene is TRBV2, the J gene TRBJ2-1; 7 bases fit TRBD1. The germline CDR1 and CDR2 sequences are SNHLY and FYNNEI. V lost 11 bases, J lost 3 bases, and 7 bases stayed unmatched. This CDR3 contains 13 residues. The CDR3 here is CAGRDSLYNEQFF. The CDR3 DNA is TGTGCCGGACGGGACAGCCTCTACAATGAGCAGTTCTTC.

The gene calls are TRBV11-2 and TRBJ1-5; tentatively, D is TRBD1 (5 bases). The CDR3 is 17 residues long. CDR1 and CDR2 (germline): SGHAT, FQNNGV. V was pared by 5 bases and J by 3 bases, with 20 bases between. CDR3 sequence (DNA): TGTGCCAGCAGCCGAGCCCCCCAGGGTCCCCTCAATCAGCCCCAGCATTTT. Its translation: CASSRAPQGPLNQPQHF.

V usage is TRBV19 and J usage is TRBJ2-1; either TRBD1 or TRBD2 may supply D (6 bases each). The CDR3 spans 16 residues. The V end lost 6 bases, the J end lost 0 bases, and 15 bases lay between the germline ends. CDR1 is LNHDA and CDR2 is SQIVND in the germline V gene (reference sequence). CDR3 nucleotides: TGTGCCAGTAGCCGCGAAGGGGGGCACTCCTACAATGAGCAGTTCTTC. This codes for CASSREGGHSYNEQFF.

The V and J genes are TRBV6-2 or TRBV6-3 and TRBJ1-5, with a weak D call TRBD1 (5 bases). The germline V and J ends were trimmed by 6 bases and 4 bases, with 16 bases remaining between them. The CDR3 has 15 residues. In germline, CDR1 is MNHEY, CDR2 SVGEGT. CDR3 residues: CASSPLPTANQPQHF. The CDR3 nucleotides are TGTGCCAGCAGCCCCCTCCCGACAGCTAATCAGCCCCAGCATTTT.

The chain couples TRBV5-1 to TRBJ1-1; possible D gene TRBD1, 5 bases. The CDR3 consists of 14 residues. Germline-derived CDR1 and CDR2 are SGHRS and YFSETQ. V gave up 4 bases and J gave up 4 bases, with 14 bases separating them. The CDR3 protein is CASSGAMGGTEAFF. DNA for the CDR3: TGCGCCAGCAGCGGGGCGATGGGCGGCACTGAAGCTTTCTTT.

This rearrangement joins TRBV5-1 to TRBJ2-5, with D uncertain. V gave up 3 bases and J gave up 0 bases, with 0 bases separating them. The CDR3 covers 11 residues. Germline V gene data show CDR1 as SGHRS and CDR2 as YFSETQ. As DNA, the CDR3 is TGCGCCAGCAGCTACCAAGAGACCCAGTACTTC. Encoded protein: CASSYQETQYF.